The TCR beta chain described here comes from a study of CD8 T cells in ankylosing spondylitis. Findings of the study overall: Before this, some motif variants had been reported in reactive arthritis synovial fluid and blood. It appeared that ankylosing spondylitis blood was characterized by a TCR beta motif of several highly homologous variants.

This clonotype was observed a few times. What it binds is not known. TCRdb re-called the 5' RACE reads with MiXCR, one entry per CDR3 protein. The top ten clones hold around 4.4% of a sample with 200,000 to 300,000 distinct CDR3 sequences, over 30% of them seen once. Germline CDR1 is SQVTM and CDR2 is ANQGSEA. The CDR3 is made up of 15 amino acids. The junction had 4 bases not matched to a gene; V was cut back by 4 bases and J by 4 bases. The chain employs TRBV29-1 and TRBJ2-6; 10 positions match TRBD1. The sample consisted of blood, either unsorted or a sorted T cell fraction (not recorded which). This receptor was obtained from a male donor with ankylosing spondylitis or in good health (not recorded which). In nucleotides, the CDR3 is TGCAGCGTTGGGGACAGGGGATTCGGGGCCAACGTCCTGACTTTC. It encodes CSVGDRGFGANVLTF.